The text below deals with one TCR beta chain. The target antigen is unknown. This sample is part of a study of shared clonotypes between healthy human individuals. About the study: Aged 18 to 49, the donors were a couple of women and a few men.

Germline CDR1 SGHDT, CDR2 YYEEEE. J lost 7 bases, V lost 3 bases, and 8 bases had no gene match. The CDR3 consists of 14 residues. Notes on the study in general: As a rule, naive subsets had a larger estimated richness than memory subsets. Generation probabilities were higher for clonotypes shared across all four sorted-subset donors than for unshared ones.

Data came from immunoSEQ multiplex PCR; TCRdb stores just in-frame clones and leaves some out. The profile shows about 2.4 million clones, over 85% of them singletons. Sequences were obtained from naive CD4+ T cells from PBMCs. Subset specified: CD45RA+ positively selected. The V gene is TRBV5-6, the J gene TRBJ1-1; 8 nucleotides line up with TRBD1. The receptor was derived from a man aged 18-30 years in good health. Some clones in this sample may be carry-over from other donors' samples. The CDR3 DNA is TGTGCCAGCAGCTCATTGACCGACAGGGGTGAAGCTTTCTTT. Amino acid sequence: CASSSLTDRGEAFF.